A selection of T cell receptor beta chains follows, all from one sample in a study of blood T cell repertoires in COVID-19. The method was immunoSEQ multiplex PCR; TCRdb's version includes in-frame clones alone and lacks a portion of them. The sample yields over 120,000 clones, about 80% seen once. Source material: peripheral blood. These receptors originate from a woman in her fifties or sixties with acute or convalescent COVID-19. Both conserved end residues are part of each CDR3. The D gene is left open where the match is weak. Clone size, where shown, is once, few, many, or a class for clones that have expanded.

TRBD1,.,TRBJ2-3,TRBV30,CAWSPTGQLTDTQYF,TGTGCCTGGAGTCCGACAGGGCAACTCACAGATACGCAGTATTTT
.,.,TRBJ1-5,TRBV16,CASSRDLVPQHF,TGTGCCAGCAGCCGTGATTTAGTGCCCCAGCATTTT
.,.,TRBJ1-2,TRBV28,CAIAPGNYGYTF,TGTGCCATCGCCCCGGGGAACTATGGCTACACCTTC
.,.,TRBJ1-3,TRBV19,CASSIEAGATGNTIYF,TGTGCCAGTAGTATAGAGGCAGGGGCAACTGGAAACACCATATATTTT
.,.,TRBJ2-5,TRBV4-1,CASSPGPGQGWGETQYF,TGCGCCAGCAGCCCCGGCCCGGGCCAGGGGTGGGGGGAGACCCAGTACTTC
.,.,TRBJ2-5,TRBV15,CATSRDTQETQYF,TGTGCCACCAGCAGAGACACTCAAGAGACCCAGTACTTC
.,once,TRBJ1-3,TRBV7-9,CASSKPTEFTIYF,TGTGCCAGCAGCAAACCAACTGAGTTCACCATATATTTT
.,.,TRBJ1-2,TRBV28,CASSFGGEVSGYTF,TGTGCCAGCAGTTTCGGAGGGGAAGTAAGCGGCTACACCTTC
.,.,TRBJ2-5,TRBV11-1,CASRSSGQETQYF,TGTGCCAGCAGAAGCAGCGGACAAGAGACCCAGTACTTC
.,.,TRBJ1-1,TRBV5-1,CASSYAGGAGATDAFF,TGCGCCAGCAGCTATGCCGGCGGGGCTGGGGCCACTGACGCTTTCTTT
TRBD1,.,TRBJ2-5,TRBV29-1,CSSGQGNQETQYF,TGCAGCTCGGGACAGGGGAACCAAGAGACCCAGTACTTC
.,.,TRBJ1-3,TRBV11-1,CASSLRRGRRYF,TGTGCCAGCAGCTTACGCCGCGGTCGGAGATATTTT
.,.,TRBJ2-7,TRBV6-6,CASSYQGNHEQYF,TGTGCCAGCAGTTACCAGGGTAACCACGAGCAGTACTTC
TRBD2,.,TRBJ2-7,TRBV3-1/TRBV3-2,CASSQDKGLAGGMSSYEQYF,TGTGCCAGCAGCCAAGATAAGGGACTAGCGGGAGGGATGAGCTCCTACGAGCAGTACTTC
.,.,TRBJ1-1,TRBV3-1/TRBV3-2,CASSPAGSINTEAFF,TGTGCCAGCAGCCCGGCAGGGTCCATAAACACTGAAGCTTTCTTT
TRBD1,.,TRBJ1-6,TRBV13,CASRRQGAGAYNSPLHF,TGTGCCAGCAGGCGACAGGGTGCTGGCGCCTATAATTCACCCCTCCACTTT
TRBD2,.,TRBJ2-7,TRBV18,CASSPRGGAQAYEQYF,TGTGCCAGCTCACCTCGGGGGGGGGCGCAGGCTTACGAGCAGTACTTC
TRBD2,.,TRBJ2-5,TRBV30,CAWPSGTSGKETQYF,TGTGCCTGGCCCTCCGGGACTAGCGGAAAAGAGACCCAGTACTTC
TRBD2,.,TRBJ2-3,TRBV30,CAWTLASGGDTQYF,TGTGCCTGGACTCTGGCTAGCGGGGGAGATACGCAGTATTTT
.,.,TRBJ1-2,TRBV9,CASSIGGYDGYTF,TGTGCCAGCAGCATTGGGGGGTATGATGGCTACACCTTC
TRBD2,.,TRBJ2-1,TRBV6-5,CASTKGLAGVNEQFF,TGTGCCAGCACCAAAGGACTAGCGGGAGTCAATGAGCAGTTCTTC
.,.,TRBJ1-2,TRBV5-1,CASSTTVNYGYTF,TGCGCCAGCAGCACGACAGTTAACTATGGCTACACCTTC
.,.,TRBJ2-7,TRBV6-5,CASTRTASNEQYF,TGTGCCAGCACCAGGACTGCCTCCAACGAGCAGTACTTC
TRBD2,once,TRBJ2-3,TRBV20-1,CSASGLAGRPTDTQYF,TGCAGTGCTAGTGGACTAGCGGGCCGCCCCACAGATACGCAGTATTTT
TRBD1,.,TRBJ2-1,TRBV6-5,CASKPGTAFNEQFF,TGTGCCAGCAAACCCGGGACAGCGTTTAATGAGCAGTTCTTC
TRBD2,.,TRBJ2-1,TRBV28,CASSSALAAYNEQFF,TGTGCCAGCAGTTCAGCACTAGCGGCCTACAATGAGCAGTTCTTC
.,.,TRBJ1-4,TRBV30,CAWNRQATNEKLFF,TGTGCCTGGAACCGACAAGCAACTAATGAAAAACTGTTTTTT
.,.,TRBJ1-1,TRBV7-9,CASSQEEDEAFF,TGTGCCAGCAGCCAAGAGGAGGATGAAGCTTTCTTT
.,.,TRBJ2-2,TRBV3-1/TRBV3-2,CASSQAHRMETGELFF,TGTGCCAGCAGCCAAGCGCACAGGATGGAAACCGGGGAGCTGTTTTTT
TRBD2,.,TRBJ2-7,TRBV5-4,CASSLRLAGGFDEQYF,TGTGCCAGCAGCTTGAGACTAGCGGGAGGGTTCGACGAGCAGTACTTC
.,.,TRBJ1-3,TRBV11-3,CASRPNAAGNTIYF,TGTGCCAGCAGACCAAATGCAGCGGGAAACACCATATATTTT
.,.,TRBJ1-4,TRBV10-3,CATLPSGATNEKLFF,TGTGCCACTCTACCCTCAGGGGCAACTAATGAAAAACTGTTTTTT
TRBD2,.,TRBJ2-3,TRBV6-1,CASSEVPGLAGDTDTQYF,TGTGCCAGCAGTGAAGTCCCGGGACTAGCGGGGGACACAGATACGCAGTATTTT
.,once,TRBJ1-6,TRBV14,CASSQGGGGSPLHF,TGTGCCAGCAGCCAAGGGGGGGGTGGCTCACCCCTCCACTTT
TRBD1,once,TRBJ1-4,TRBV2,CASNRGGNEKLFF,TGTGCCAGCAACAGGGGGGGGAATGAAAAACTGTTTTTT
.,.,TRBJ1-5,TRBV28,CASSLSGTPYDQPQHF,TGTGCCAGCAGTTTATCCGGGACACCCTATGATCAGCCCCAGCATTTT
.,.,TRBJ1-2,TRBV28,CASSDRSYGYTF,TGTGCCAGCAGTGACAGGTCTTATGGCTACACCTTC
TRBD1,.,TRBJ1-2,TRBV2,CASSETGGSYGYTF,TGTGCCAGCAGTGAAACAGGGGGCTCCTATGGCTACACCTTC
.,once,TRBJ2-1,TRBV7-3,CASSLSGFYNEQFF,TGTGCCAGCAGCTTATCCGGGTTTTACAATGAGCAGTTCTTC
TRBD1,.,TRBJ1-4,TRBV5-6,CASSRDRGGEKLFF,TGTGCCAGCAGCAGGGACAGGGGGGGAGAAAAACTGTTTTTT
.,.,TRBJ1-1,TRBV6-5,CATTRVTTEAFF,TGTGCCACCACGCGGGTGACGACTGAAGCTTTCTTT
.,.,TRBJ1-1,TRBV4-1,CASSQDWGDTEAFF,TGCGCCAGCAGCCAAGATTGGGGGGACACTGAAGCTTTCTTT
.,.,TRBJ2-5,TRBV11-3,CASSLVALVAQETQYF,TGTGCCAGCAGCTTAGTTGCCCTGGTAGCACAAGAGACCCAGTACTTC
.,once,TRBJ1-5,TRBV7-2,CASSLPGGVNQPQHF,TGTGCCAGCAGCTTACCAGGCGGGGTCAATCAGCCCCAGCATTTT
.,once,TRBJ1-2,TRBV19,CASSIYPVGGYTF,TGTGCCAGTAGTATCTACCCCGTTGGTGGCTACACCTTC